This TCR beta chain was identified during a study of PD-1 and CTLA-4 blockade in melanoma. Method: immunoSEQ multiplex PCR; TCRdb's copy keeps in-frame clones and lacks some. The sample lists tens of thousands of clones, approximately 88% seen once, with 6% to 8.5% in the top ten. Trimming shortened V by 0 bases and J by 0 bases, and 12 bases separated the two germline ends. CDR1 is MNHEY, CDR2 SVGEGT, per germline. The CDR3 consists of 18 residues. V is TRBV6-2 or TRBV6-3 and J is TRBJ2-6; D is perhaps TRBD1 (6 bases). This sequence was found in a human donor with melanoma. Source: CD8+ T cells from peripheral blood, taken before anti-PD-1 treatment. The CDR3: CASSYSGTPLSGANVLTF. CDR3 nucleotide sequence: TGTGCCAGCAGTTACTCAGGGACACCCCTCTCTGGGGCCAACGTCCTGACTTTC.